This entry is about one T cell receptor beta chain. Individuals drawn from 24 US areas were about 18 to 100 years old. This specimen belongs to a study of blood T cell repertoires in COVID-19. Study-level information: Samples representing acute and convalescent COVID-19 were sourced from the United States, Italy and Spain. The analysed material was cDNA or gDNA that came from T cells, B-cell-depleted T cells, or PBMCs.

Authors' analysis steps: Nucleated cell counts were estimated from reference gene primer amplification. Sequenced by immunoSEQ multiplex PCR; TCRdb stores in-frame clones only, minus some. From that table come the V and J calls and clone size; the DNA was used to work out D and trimming. The sample carries around 250,000 clones, around 90% recorded once. The germline V gene encodes CDR1 MDHEN and CDR2 SYDVKM. With 6 bases removed from V and 5 bases from J, the gap between germline ends came to 19 bases. CDR3 size: 15 residues. Material: PBMCs or T cells enriched from blood (not recorded which). J is TRBJ1-1 and V is TRBV28; a weak D match, TRBD1 (6 bases). The clonotype originates from a man aged 50 or older who had been exposed to COVID-19. CDR3 in amino acids: CASSPGGGTETEAFF. CDR3 nucleotides: TGTGCCAGCAGCCCTGGGGGGGGCACAGAAACTGAAGCTTTCTTT. The full variable domain, its missing parts supplied by reference TRBV28 and TRBJ1-1, is DVKVTQSSRYLVKRTGEKVFLECVQDMDHENMFWYRQDPGLGLRLIYFSYDVKMKEKGDIPEGYSVSREKKERFSLILESASTNQTSMYLCASSPGGGTETEAFFGQGTRLTVV.